This T cell receptor (beta chain) emerged from a study of cytomegalovirus exposure and HLA in healthy donors. About the study: An early release of data contained 75 million to 90 million unique TCRs, which came from HLA-typed donors. Regarding the study as a whole: In an earlier analysis, most TCR beta V segments were productive about 87% or about 30% of the time.

PCR amplification relied on 60 Vbeta primers (plus 13 Jbeta primers). TCRdb's copy holds only in-frame clones and misses some; the assay was immunoSEQ multiplex PCR. The table records about 75,000 clones, around 84% of them present only once. Trimming removed 7 bases from V and 4 bases from J; junction bases left unmatched: 8. The CDR3 runs 14 residues. The germline V gene encodes CDR1 MNHEY and CDR2 SMNVEV (reference sequence). Concerning this clone itself: No antigen is known for it.

Material for sequencing was PBMCs. This rearrangement joins TRBV27 to TRBJ1-1, with 8 bases fitting TRBD1. This receptor was identified in a man in his sixties or seventies in good health and CMV-seropositive. CDR3 nucleotides: TGTGCCAGCATCCCGGACGGACAGGGCACTGAAGCTTTCTTT. Its protein product is CASIPDGQGTEAFF.